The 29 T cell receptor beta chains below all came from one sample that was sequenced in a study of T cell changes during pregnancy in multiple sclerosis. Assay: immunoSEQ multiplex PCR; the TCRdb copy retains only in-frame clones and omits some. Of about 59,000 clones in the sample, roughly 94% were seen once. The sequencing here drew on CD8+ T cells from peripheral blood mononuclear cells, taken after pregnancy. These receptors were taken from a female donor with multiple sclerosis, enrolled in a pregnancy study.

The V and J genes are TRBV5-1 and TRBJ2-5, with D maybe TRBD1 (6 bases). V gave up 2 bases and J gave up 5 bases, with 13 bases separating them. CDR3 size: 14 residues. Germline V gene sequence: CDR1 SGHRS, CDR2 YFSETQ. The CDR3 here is CASSLENREETQYF. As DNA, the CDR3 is TGCGCCAGCAGCTTAGAAAACAGGGAGGAGACCCAGTACTTC.

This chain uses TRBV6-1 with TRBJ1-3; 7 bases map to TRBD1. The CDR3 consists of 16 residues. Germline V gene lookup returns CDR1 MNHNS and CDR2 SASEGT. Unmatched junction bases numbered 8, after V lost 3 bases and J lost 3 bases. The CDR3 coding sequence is TGTGCCAGCAGTGATGCCAACAGGGGCTTTGGAAACACCATATATTTT. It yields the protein CASSDANRGFGNTIYF.

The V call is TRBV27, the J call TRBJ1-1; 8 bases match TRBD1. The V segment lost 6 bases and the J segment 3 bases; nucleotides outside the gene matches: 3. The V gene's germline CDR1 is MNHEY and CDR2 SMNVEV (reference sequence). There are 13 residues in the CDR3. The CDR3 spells CASRTGEYTEAFF. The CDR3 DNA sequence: TGTGCCAGCAGGACAGGGGAGTACACTGAAGCTTTCTTT.

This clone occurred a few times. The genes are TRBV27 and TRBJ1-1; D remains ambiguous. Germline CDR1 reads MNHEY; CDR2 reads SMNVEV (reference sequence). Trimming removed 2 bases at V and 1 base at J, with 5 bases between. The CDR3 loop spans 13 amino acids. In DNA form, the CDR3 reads TGTGCCAGCAGTTTAGAGTGGAACACTGAAGCTTTCTTT. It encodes CASSLEWNTEAFF.

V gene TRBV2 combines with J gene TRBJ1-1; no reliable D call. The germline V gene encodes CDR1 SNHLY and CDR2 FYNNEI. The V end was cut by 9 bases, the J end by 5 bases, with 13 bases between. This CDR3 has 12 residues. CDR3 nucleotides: TGTGCCAGTCCTGGAGGCAAAACTGAAGCTTTCTTT. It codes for CASPGGKTEAFF.

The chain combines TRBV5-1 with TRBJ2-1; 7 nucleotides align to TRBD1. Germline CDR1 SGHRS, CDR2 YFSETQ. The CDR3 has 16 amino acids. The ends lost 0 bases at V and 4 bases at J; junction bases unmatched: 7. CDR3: CASSLVGDSEYNEQFF. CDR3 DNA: TGCGCCAGCAGCTTGGTGGGGGACAGCGAGTACAATGAGCAGTTCTTC.

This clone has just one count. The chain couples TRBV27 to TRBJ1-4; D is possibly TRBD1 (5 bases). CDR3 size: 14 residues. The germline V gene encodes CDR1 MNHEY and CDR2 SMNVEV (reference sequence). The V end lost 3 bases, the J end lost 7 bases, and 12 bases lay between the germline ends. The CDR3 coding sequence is TGTGCCAGCAGTTTCAATCCAGGGATTGAAAAACTGTTTTTT. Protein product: CASSFNPGIEKLFF.

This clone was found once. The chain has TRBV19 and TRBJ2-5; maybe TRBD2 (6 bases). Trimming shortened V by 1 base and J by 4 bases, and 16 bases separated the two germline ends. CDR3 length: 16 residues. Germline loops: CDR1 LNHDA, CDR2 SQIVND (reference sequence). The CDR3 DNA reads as TGTGCCAGTAGTATAGTTGGGGAGGCCCATCCAGAGACCCAGTACTTC. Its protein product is CASSIVGEAHPETQYF. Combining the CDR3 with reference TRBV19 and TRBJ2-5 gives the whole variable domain DGGITQSPKYLFRKEGQNVTLSCEQNLNHDAMYWYRQDPGQGLRLIYYSQIVNDFQKGDIAEGYSVSREKKESFPLTVTSAQKNPTAFYLCASSIVGEAHPETQYFGPGTRLLVL.

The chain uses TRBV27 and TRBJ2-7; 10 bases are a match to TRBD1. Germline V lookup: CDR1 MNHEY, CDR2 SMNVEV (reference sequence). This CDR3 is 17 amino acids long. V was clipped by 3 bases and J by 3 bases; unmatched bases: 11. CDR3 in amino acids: CASSFAVGRTGGYEQYF. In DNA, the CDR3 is TGTGCCAGCAGTTTCGCGGTTGGGAGGACAGGGGGCTACGAGCAGTACTTC.

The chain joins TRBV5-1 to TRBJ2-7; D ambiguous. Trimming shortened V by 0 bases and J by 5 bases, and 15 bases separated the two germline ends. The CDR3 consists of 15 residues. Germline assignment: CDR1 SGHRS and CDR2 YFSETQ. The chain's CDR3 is CASSLGRSSLDEQYF. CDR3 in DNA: TGCGCCAGCAGCTTGGGGCGGAGTTCCCTGGACGAGCAGTACTTC.

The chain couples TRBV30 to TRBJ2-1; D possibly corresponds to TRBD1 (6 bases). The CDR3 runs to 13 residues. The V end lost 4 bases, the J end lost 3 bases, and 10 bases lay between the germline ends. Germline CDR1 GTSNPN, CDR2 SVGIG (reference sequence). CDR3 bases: TGTGCCTGGACGAGGGGGTTCTACAATGAGCAGTTCTTC. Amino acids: CAWTRGFYNEQFF.

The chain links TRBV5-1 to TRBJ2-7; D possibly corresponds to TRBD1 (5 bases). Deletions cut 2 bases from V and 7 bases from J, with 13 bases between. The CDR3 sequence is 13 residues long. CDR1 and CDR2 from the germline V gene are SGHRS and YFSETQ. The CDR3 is CASSLGSPGEQYF. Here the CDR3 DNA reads TGCGCCAGCAGCTTAGGTAGCCCAGGGGAGCAGTACTTC.

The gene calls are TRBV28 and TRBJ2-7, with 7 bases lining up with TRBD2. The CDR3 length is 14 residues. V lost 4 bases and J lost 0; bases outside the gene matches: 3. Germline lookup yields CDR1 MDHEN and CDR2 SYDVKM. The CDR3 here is CASSSGRASYEQYF. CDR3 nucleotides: TGTGCCAGCAGTTCAGGGAGGGCCTCCTACGAGCAGTACTTC.

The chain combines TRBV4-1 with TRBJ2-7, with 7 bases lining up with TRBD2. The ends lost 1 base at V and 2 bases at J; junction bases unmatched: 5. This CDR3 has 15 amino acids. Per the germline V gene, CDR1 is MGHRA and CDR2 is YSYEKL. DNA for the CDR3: TGCGCCAGCAGCCAAGCGGCAGGGACTACCTACGAGCAGTACTTC. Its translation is CASSQAAGTTYEQYF.

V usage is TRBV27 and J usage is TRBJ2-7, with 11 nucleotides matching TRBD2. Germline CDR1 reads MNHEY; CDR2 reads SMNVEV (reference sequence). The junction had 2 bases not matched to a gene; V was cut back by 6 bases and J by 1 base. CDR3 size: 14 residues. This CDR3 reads CASSTSGSSYEQYF. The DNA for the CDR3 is TGTGCCAGCAGCACTAGCGGGAGTTCCTACGAGCAGTACTTC.

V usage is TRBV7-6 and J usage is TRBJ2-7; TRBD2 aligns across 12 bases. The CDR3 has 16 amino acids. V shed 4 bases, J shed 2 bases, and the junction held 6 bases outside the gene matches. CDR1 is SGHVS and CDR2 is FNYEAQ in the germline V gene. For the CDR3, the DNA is TGTGCCAGCAGCTCAGAGAGACTAGCGGGGGCCTACGAGCAGTACTTC. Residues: CASSSERLAGAYEQYF.

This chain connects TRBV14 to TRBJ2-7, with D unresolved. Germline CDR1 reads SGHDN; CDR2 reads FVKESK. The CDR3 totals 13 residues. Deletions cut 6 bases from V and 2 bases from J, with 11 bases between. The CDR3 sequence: CASRAVNTYEQYF. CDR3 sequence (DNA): TGTGCCAGCAGGGCCGTGAACACCTACGAGCAGTACTTC.

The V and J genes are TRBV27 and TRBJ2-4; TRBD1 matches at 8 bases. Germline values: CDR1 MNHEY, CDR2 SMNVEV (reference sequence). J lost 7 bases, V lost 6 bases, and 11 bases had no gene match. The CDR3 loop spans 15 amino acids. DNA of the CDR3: TGTGCCAGCAGCGACGCAGGGGGCCCGGGGAACATTCAGTACTTC. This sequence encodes CASSDAGGPGNIQYF.

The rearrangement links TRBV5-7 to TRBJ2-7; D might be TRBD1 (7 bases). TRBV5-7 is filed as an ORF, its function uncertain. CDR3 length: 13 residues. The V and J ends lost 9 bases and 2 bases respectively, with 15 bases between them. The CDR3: CAKGQGGPYEQYF. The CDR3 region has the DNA TGTGCCAAGGGCCAGGGGGGTCCCTACGAGCAGTACTTC.

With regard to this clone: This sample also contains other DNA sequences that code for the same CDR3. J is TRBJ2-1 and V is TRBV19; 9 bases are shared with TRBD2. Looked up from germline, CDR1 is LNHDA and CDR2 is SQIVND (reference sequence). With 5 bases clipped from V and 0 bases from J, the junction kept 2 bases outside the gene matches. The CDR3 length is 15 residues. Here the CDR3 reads CASSLAGSSYNEQFF. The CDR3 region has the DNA TGTGCCAGTAGTCTAGCGGGAAGCTCCTACAATGAGCAGTTCTTC.

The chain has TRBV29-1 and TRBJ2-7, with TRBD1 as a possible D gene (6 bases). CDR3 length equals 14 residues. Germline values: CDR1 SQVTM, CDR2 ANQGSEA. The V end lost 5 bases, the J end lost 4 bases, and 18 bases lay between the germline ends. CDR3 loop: CSVLLRDTLYEQYF. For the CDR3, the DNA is TGCAGCGTTCTCCTTCGGGACACGTTGTACGAGCAGTACTTC.

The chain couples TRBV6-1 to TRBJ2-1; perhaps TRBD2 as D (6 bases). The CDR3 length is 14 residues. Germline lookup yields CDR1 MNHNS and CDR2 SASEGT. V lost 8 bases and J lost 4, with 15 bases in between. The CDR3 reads CASASGVGYNEQFF. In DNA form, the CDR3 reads TGTGCCAGCGCATCGGGAGTCGGTTACAATGAGCAGTTCTTC.

Here the CDR3 DNA reads TGCGCCAGCAGCCCCGGACTAGCGGGAGGCGAGCAGTACTTC. This codes for CASSPGLAGGEQYF. The gene calls are TRBV4-3 and TRBJ2-7, with 14 nucleotides matching TRBD2. This CDR3 is 14 amino acids long. Trimming removed 4 bases from V and 6 bases from J; junction bases left unmatched: 2. Per germline, CDR1 LGHNA and CDR2 YSLEER.

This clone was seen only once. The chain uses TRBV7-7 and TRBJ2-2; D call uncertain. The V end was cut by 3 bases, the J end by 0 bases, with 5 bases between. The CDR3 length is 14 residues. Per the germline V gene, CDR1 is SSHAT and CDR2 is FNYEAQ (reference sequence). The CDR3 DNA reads TGTGCCAGCAGCTTTCGGGCGAACACCGGGGAGCTGTTTTTT. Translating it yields CASSFRANTGELFF.

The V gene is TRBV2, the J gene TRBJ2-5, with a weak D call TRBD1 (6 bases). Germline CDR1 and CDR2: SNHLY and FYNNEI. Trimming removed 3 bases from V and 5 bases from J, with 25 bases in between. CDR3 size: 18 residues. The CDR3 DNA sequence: TGTGCCAGCAGTGAGGTACCGGGACATAGGGTCTTAGGGGAGACCCAGTACTTC. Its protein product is CASSEVPGHRVLGETQYF.

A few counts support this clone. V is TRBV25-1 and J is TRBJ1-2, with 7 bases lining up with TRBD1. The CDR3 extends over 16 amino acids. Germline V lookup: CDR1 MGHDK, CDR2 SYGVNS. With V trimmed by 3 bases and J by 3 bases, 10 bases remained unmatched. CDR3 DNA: TGTGCCAGCAGTGAGTCCGGGACAGAGCATCACTATGGCTACACCTTC. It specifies CASSESGTEHHYGYTF.

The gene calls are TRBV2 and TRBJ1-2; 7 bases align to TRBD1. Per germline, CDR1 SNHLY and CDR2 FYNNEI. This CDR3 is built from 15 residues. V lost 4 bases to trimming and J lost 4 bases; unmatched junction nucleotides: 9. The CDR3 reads CASSAPGQLAYGYTF. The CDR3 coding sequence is TGTGCCAGCAGTGCTCCGGGACAGCTTGCCTATGGCTACACCTTC.

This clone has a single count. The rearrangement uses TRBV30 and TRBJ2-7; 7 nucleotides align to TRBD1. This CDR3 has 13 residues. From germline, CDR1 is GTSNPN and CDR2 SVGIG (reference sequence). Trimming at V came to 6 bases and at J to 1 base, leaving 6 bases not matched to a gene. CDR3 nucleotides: TGTGCCTGCGGGACAGTCGATTCCTACGAGCAGTACTTC. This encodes CACGTVDSYEQYF.

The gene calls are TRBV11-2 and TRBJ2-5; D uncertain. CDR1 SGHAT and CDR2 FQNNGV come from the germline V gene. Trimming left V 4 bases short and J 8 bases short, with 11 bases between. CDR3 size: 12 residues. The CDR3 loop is CASSSYEVTQYF. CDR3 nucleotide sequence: TGTGCCAGCAGCTCCTACGAGGTAACCCAGTACTTC.